This entry lists 10 T cell receptor beta chains sequenced from one sample in a study of neoadjuvant anti-PD-1 for oral cavity cancer. Time point: after neoadjuvant nivolumab, at surgical resection. The repertoire was sequenced with immunoSEQ multiplex PCR; TCRdb's copy has only in-frame clones and lacks some. Of tens of thousands of clones listed, about three quarters were seen once; the top ten hold roughly 5%. The sequencing used PBMCs, collected after nivolumab (anti-PD-1) treatment. These receptors all come from a person between 35 and 79 years old with oral cavity squamous cell carcinoma.

The chain uses TRBV5-1 and TRBJ2-1; 7 bases match TRBD1. The CDR3 extends over 16 amino acids. The trim removed 1 base at V and 0 bases at J, leaving 4 bases unmatched. Germline CDR1 SGHRS, CDR2 YFSETQ. CDR3 nucleotide sequence: TGCGCCAGCAGCTTGTTGGGACAGAGCTCCTACAATGAGCAGTTCTTC. Translating it yields CASSLLGQSSYNEQFF.

The gene calls are TRBV28 and TRBJ2-3, with D possibly TRBD2 on 5 matching bases. The V and J ends lost 2 bases and 8 bases respectively, with 8 bases between them. Germline V CDR1 and CDR2: MDHEN, SYDVKM. This CDR3 has 12 amino acids. The CDR3 loop reads CASSLVGSTQYF. CDR3 nucleotide sequence: TGTGCCAGCAGTTTAGTGGGGAGTACGCAGTATTTT.

The V gene is TRBV5-1, the J gene TRBJ1-6; D call uncertain. Trimming pared 4 bases from V and 0 bases from J, leaving 8 bases between. The germline V gene encodes CDR1 SGHRS and CDR2 YFSETQ. The CDR3 has 15 amino acids. The CDR3 region has the DNA TGCGCCAGCAGCCCGGAAGGCTCCTATAATTCACCCCTCCACTTT. Residues: CASSPEGSYNSPLHF.

This clone was detected only a few times. V gene TRBV10-2 combines with J gene TRBJ2-7, with D possibly matching TRBD2 (6 bases). Trimming stripped 6 bases from V and 2 bases from J, with 17 bases between. The CDR3 contains 15 residues. The germline CDR1 and CDR2 sequences are WSHSY and SAAADI. The CDR3: CASSLWGEVTYEQYF. CDR3 coding DNA: TGCGCCAGCAGCCTCTGGGGGGAGGTCACCTACGAGCAGTACTTC.

The V gene is TRBV7-3, the J gene TRBJ2-5; possibly TRBD1 or TRBD2 for D (5 bases each). CDR1 SGHTA and CDR2 FQGTGA come from the germline V gene. The CDR3 totals 14 residues. The ends were cut back, 5 bases at V and 5 bases at J, with 15 bases in the middle. CDR3 protein: CASSPRGRGETQYF. The CDR3 bases are TGTGCCAGCAGCCCCCGGGGCCGAGGGGAGACCCAGTACTTC.

The CDR3 loop reads CATSPRQGGYTEAFF. The DNA of the CDR3 is TGTGCCACCAGCCCACGACAGGGGGGGTACACTGAAGCTTTCTTT. The V gene is TRBV15, the J gene TRBJ1-1; 9 bases align to TRBD1. Germline V CDR1 and CDR2: LNHNV, YYDKDF (reference sequence). The CDR3 covers 15 residues. J was trimmed by 3 bases and V by 5 bases; bases with no gene match: 7.

This clone was detected only once. The chain couples TRBV5-1 to TRBJ2-5; possible D gene TRBD2, 5 bases. The CDR3 extends over 15 amino acids. Germline lookup yields CDR1 SGHRS and CDR2 YFSETQ. With 4 bases removed from V and 5 bases from J, the gap between germline ends came to 18 bases. The DNA of the CDR3 is TGCGCCAGCAGCGGGCCCAGAGAGGGAACGGAGACCCAGTACTTC. It translates to CASSGPREGTETQYF.

In its sample, this clone was seen once. J is TRBJ2-5 and V is TRBV19; no firm D call. Trimming took 8 bases from V and 3 from J, leaving 13 bases between them. Germline assignment: CDR1 LNHDA and CDR2 SQIVND (reference sequence). The CDR3 totals 13 residues. In DNA, the CDR3 is TGTGCCAGTCGCGGACCAATAAAAGAGACCCAGTACTTC. This encodes CASRGPIKETQYF.

The chain couples TRBV7-9 to TRBJ1-2, with D perhaps matching TRBD1 (5 bases). The CDR3 is made up of 13 amino acids. Germline V gene lookup returns CDR1 SEHNR and CDR2 FQNEAQ (reference sequence). Trimming stripped 6 bases from V and 7 bases from J, with 15 bases between. The CDR3 is CASSPERGSGYTF. CDR3 DNA: TGTGCCAGCAGTCCCGAGAGGGGTTCTGGCTACACCTTC.

The genes are TRBV28 and TRBJ2-5; TRBD2 matches at 15 bases. Germline V gene lookup returns CDR1 MDHEN and CDR2 SYDVKM. The J segment lost 5 bases and the V segment lost 4 bases, leaving 8 bases of the junction unmatched. The CDR3 extends over 17 amino acids. The CDR3 sequence: CASSSGTSGGSRETQYF. DNA of the CDR3: TGTGCCAGCAGTTCGGGGACTAGCGGGGGGTCCCGGGAGACCCAGTACTTC.